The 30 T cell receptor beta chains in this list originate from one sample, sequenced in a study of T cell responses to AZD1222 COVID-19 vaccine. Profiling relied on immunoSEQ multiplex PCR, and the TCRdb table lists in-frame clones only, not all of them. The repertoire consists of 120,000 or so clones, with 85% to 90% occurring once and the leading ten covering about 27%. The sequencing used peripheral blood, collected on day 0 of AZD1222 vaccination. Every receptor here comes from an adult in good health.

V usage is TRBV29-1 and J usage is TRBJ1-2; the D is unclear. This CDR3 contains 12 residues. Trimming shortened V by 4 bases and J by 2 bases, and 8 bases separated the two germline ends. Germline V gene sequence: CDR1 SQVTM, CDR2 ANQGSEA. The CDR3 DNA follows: TGCAGCGTTGTAATAGCCAACTATGGCTACACCTTC. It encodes CSVVIANYGYTF.

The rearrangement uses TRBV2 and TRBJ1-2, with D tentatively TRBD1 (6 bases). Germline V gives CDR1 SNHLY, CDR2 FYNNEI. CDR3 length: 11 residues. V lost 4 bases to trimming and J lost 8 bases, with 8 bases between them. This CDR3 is CASSVDSGYTF. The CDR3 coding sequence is TGTGCCAGCAGTGTGGACAGCGGCTACACCTTC.

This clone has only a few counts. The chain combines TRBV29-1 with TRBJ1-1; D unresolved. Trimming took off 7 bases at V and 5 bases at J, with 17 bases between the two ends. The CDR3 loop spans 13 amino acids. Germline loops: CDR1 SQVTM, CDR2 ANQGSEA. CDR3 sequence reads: CSAHLRFATEAFF. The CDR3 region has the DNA TGCAGCGCCCACCTGAGATTTGCGACTGAAGCTTTCTTT.

CDR3 nucleotides: TGTGCCAGCAGTTCGAAGAACTATGGCTACACCTTC. Translated: CASSSKNYGYTF. V and J are TRBV28 and TRBJ1-2; D not certain. This CDR3 spans 12 amino acids. The V end was cut by 4 bases, the J end by 2 bases, with 5 bases between. Germline V gives CDR1 MDHEN, CDR2 SYDVKM.

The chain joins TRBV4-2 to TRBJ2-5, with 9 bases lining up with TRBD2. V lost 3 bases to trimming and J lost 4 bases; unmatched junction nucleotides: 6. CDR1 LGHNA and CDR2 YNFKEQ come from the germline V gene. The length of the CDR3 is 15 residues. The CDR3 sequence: CASSQGAGGLETQYF. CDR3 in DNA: TGTGCCAGCAGCCAGGGAGCGGGGGGCTTAGAGACCCAGTACTTC.

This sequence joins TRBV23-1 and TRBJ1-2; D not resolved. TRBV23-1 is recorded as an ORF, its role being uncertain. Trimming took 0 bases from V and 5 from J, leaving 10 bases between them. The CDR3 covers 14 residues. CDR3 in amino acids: CASSQSAERYGYTF. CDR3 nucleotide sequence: TGCGCCAGCAGTCAATCGGCAGAGAGGTATGGCTACACCTTC.

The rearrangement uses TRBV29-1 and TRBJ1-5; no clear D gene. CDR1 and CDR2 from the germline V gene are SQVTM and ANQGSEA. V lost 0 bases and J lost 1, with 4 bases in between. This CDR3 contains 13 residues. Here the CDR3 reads CSVEDLSNQPQHF. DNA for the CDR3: TGCAGCGTTGAAGATCTGAGCAATCAGCCCCAGCATTTT.

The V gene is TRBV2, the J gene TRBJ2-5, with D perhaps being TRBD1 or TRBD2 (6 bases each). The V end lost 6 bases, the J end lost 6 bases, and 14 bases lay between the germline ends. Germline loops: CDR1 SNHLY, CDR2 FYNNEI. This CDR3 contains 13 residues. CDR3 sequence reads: CASREGGSKTQYF. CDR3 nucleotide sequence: TGTGCCAGCAGGGAGGGGGGCTCGAAGACCCAGTACTTC.

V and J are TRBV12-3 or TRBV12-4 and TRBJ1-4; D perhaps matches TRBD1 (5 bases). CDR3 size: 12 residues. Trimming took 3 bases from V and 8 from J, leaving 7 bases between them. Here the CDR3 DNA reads TGTGCCAGCAGTTTGGGGGTGGAAAAACTGTTTTTT. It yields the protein CASSLGVEKLFF.

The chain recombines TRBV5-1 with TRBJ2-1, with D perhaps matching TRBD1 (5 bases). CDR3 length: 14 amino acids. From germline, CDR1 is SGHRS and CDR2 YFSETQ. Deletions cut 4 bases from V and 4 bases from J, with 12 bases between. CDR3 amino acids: CASSPEGQYNEQFF. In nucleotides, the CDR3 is TGCGCCAGCAGCCCCGAAGGACAATACAATGAGCAGTTCTTC. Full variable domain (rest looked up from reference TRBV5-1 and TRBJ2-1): KAGVTQTPRYLIKTRGQQVTLSCSPISGHRSVSWYQQTPGQGLQFLFEYFSETQRNKGNFPGRFSGRQFSNSRSEMNVSTLELGDSALYLCASSPEGQYNEQFFGPGTRLTVL.

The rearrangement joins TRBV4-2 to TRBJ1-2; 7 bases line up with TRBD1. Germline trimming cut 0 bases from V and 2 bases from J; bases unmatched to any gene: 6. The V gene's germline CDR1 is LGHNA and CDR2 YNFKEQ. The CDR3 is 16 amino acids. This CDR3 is CASSQDEDRANYGYTF. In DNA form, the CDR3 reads TGTGCCAGCAGCCAAGATGAAGACAGGGCAAACTATGGCTACACCTTC.

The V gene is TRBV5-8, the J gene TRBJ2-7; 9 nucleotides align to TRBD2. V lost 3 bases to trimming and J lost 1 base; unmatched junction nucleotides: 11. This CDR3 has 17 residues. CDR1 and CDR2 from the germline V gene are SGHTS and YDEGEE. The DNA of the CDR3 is TGTGCCAGCAGCTCCTACTCGACTAGCGGCTTTTCCTACGAGCAGTACTTC. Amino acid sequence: CASSSYSTSGFSYEQYF.

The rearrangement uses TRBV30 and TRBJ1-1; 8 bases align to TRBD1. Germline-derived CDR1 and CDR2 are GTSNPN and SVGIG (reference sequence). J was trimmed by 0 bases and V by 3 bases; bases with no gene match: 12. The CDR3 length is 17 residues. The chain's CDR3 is CAWRAMDREGMNTEAFF. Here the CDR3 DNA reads TGTGCCTGGAGAGCTATGGACAGGGAAGGGATGAACACTGAAGCTTTCTTT.

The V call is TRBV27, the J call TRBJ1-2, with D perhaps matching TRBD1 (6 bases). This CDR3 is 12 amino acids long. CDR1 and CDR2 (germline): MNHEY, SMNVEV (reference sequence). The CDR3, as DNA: TGTGTTAGTGGGACAACCTCCGAAAGCTACACCTTC. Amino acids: CVSGTTSESYTF.

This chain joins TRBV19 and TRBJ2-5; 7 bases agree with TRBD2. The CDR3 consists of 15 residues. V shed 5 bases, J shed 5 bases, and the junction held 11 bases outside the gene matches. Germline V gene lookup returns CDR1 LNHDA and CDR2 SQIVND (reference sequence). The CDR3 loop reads CASSSRAGARETQYF. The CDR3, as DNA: TGTGCCAGTAGTTCCCGGGCGGGAGCTAGGGAGACCCAGTACTTC. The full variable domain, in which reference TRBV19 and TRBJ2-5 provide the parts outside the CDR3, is DGGITQSPKYLFRKEGQNVTLSCEQNLNHDAMYWYRQDPGQGLRLIYYSQIVNDFQKGDIAEGYSVSREKKESFPLTVTSAQKNPTAFYLCASSSRAGARETQYFGPGTRLLVL.

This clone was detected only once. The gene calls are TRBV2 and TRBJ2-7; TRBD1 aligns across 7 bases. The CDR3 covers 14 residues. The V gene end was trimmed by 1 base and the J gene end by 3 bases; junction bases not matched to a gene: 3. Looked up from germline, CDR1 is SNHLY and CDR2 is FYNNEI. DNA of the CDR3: TGTGCCAGCAGTGAAGAGGGGGCGGGCTACGAGCAGTACTTC. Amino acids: CASSEEGAGYEQYF.

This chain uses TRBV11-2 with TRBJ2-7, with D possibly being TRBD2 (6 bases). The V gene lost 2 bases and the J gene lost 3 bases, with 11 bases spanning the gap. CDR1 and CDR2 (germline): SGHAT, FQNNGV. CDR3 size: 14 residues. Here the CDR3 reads CASSLSEGIYEQYF. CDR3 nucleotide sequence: TGTGCCAGCAGCTTATCGGAGGGGATCTACGAGCAGTACTTC. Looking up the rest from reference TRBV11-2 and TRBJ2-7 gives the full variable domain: EAGVAQSPRYKIIEKRQSVAFWCNPISGHATLYWYQQILGQGPKLLIQFQNNGVVDDSQLPKDRFSAERLKGVDSTLKIQPAKLEDSAVYLCASSLSEGIYEQYFGPGTRLTVT.

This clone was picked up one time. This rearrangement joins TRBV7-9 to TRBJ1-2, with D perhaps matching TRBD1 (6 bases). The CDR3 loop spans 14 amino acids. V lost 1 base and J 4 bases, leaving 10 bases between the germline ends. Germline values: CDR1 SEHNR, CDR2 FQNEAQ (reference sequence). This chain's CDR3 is CASSLVGGSYGYTF. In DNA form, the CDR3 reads TGTGCCAGCAGCTTAGTGGGGGGCAGCTATGGCTACACCTTC.

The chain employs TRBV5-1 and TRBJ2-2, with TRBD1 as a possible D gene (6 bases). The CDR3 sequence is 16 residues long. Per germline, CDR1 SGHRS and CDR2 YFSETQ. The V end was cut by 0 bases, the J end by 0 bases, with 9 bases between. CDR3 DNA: TGCGCCAGCAGCTTGGTTGCAGGGGCGAACACCGGGGAGCTGTTTTTT. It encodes CASSLVAGANTGELFF. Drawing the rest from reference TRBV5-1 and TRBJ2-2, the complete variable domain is KAGVTQTPRYLIKTRGQQVTLSCSPISGHRSVSWYQQTPGQGLQFLFEYFSETQRNKGNFPGRFSGRQFSNSRSEMNVSTLELGDSALYLCASSLVAGANTGELFFGEGSRLTVL.

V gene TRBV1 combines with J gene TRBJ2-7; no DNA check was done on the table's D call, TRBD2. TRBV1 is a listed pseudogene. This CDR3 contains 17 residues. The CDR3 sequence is CTSSQDIPAGVSYEQYF. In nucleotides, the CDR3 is TGCACCAGCAGCCAAGATATTCCAGCGGGAGTGTCCTACGAGCAGTACTTC.

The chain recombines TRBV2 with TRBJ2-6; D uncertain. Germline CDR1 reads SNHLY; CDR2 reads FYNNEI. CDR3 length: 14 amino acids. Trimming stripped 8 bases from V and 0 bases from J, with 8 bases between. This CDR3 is CASLRDSGANVLTF. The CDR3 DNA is TGTGCCAGCTTGAGAGACTCTGGGGCCAACGTCCTGACTTTC.

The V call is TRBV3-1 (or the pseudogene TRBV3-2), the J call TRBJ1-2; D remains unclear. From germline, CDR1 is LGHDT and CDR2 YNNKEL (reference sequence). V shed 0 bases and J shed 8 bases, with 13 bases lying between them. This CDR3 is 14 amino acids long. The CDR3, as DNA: TGTGCCAGCAGCCAAGATACGGCGGTTGGAGGCTACACCTTC. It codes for CASSQDTAVGGYTF.

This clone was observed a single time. CDR3 sequence: CASRADRGQPQHF. DNA of the CDR3: TGTGCCAGCAGGGCGGACAGGGGCCAGCCCCAGCATTTT. The chain is built from TRBV28 and TRBJ1-5; 9 nucleotides agree with TRBD1. The germline gives CDR1 MDHEN, CDR2 SYDVKM. This CDR3 spans 13 amino acids. Germline trimming cut 6 bases from V and 7 bases from J; bases unmatched to any gene: 4.

The CDR3 sequence is CASSLAHIQETQYF. Written as DNA, the CDR3 is TGTGCCAGCAGCTTAGCACACATACAAGAGACCCAGTACTTC. This chain links TRBV5-8 with TRBJ2-5; no definite D call. Germline V gives CDR1 SGHTS, CDR2 YDEGEE. Deletions cut 2 bases from V and 2 bases from J, with 10 bases between. The CDR3 sequence is 14 residues long. The whole variable domain, filled in from reference TRBV5-8 and TRBJ2-5, reads EAGVTQSPTHLIKTRGQQATLRCSPISGHTSVYWYQQALGLGLQFLLWYDEGEERNRGNFPPRFSGRQFPNYSSELNVNALELEDSALYLCASSLAHIQETQYFGPGTRLLVL.

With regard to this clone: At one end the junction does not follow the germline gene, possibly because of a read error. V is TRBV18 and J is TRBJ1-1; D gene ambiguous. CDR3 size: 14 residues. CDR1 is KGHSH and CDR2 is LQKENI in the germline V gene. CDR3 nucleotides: TGTGCCAGCTCACCAACCACCGGGAACTCTGAAGCTTTCTTT. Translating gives CASSPTTGNSEAFF.

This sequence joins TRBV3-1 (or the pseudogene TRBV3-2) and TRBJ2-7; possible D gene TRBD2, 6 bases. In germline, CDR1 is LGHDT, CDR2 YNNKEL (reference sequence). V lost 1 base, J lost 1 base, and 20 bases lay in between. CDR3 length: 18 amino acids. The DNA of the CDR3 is TGTGCCAGCAGCCAAGGCAGTCCCGGGACTGGCCTATCCTACGAGCAGTACTTC. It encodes CASSQGSPGTGLSYEQYF.

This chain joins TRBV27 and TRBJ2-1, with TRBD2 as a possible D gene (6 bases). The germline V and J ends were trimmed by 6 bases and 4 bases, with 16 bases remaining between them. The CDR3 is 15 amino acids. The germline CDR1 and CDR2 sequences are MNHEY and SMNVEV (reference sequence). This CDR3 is CASSDIWREYNEQFF. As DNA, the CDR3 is TGTGCCAGCAGCGACATTTGGAGGGAGTACAATGAGCAGTTCTTC.

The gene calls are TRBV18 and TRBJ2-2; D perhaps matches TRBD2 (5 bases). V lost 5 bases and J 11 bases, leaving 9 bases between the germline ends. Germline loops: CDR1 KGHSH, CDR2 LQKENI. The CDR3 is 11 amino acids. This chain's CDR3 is CASSEGGELFF. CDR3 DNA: TGTGCCAGCTCAGAGGGCGGTGAGCTGTTTTTT.

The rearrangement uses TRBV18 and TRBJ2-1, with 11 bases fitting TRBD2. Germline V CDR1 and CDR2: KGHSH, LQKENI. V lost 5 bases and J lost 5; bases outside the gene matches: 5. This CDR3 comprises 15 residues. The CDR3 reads CASSSASGGNNEQFF. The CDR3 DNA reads TGTGCCAGCTCATCCGCTAGCGGGGGGAACAATGAGCAGTTCTTC.

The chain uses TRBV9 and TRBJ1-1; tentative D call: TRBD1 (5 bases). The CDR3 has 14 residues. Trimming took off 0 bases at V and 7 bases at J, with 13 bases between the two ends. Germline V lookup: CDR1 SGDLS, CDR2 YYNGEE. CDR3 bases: TGTGCCAGCAGCGTAGGGGCTGGGGGGGGTGAAGCTTTCTTT. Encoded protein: CASSVGAGGGEAFF.